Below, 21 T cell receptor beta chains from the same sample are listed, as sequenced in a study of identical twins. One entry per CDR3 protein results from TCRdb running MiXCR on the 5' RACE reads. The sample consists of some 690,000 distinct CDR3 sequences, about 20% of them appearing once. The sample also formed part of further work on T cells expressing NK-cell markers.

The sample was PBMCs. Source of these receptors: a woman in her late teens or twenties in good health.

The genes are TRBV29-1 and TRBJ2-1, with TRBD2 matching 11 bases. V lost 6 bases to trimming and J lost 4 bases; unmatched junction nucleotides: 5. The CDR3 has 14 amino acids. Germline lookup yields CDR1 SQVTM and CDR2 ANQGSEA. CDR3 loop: CSVVGLAVYNEQFF. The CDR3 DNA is TGCAGCGTAGTGGGACTAGCGGTTTACAATGAGCAGTTCTTC.

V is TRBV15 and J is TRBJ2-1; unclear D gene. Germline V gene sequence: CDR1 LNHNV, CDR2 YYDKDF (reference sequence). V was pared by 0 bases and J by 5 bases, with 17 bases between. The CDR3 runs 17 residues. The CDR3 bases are TGTGCCACCAGCAGAGATTATGTTAGTTCTAAGCACAATGAGCAGTTCTTC. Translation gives CATSRDYVSSKHNEQFF.

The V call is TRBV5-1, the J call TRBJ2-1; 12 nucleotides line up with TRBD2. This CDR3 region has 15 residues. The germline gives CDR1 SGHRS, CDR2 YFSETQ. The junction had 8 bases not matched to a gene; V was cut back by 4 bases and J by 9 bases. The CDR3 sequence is CASSVRLAGEGEQFF. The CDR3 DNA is TGCGCCAGCAGCGTTCGACTAGCGGGAGAGGGTGAGCAGTTCTTC.

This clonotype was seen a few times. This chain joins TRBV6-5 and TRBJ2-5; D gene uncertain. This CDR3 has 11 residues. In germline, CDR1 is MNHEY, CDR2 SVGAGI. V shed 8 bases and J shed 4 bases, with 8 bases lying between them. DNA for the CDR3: TGTGCCAGCGGGTCTTCAGAGACCCAGTACTTC. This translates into CASGSSETQYF.

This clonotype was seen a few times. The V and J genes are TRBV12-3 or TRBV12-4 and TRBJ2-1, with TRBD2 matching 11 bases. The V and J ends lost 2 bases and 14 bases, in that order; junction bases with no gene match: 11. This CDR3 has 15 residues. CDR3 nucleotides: TGTGCCAGCAGTTTAATACTAGCGGGAGCGGGTGGGAAGTTCTTC. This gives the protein CASSLILAGAGGKFF.

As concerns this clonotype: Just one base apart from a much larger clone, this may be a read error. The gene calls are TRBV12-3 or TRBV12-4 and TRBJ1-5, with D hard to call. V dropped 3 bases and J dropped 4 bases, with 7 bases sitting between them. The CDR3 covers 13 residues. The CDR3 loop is CASSFRENQPQHF. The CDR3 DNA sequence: TGTGCCAGCAGTTTTAGAGAGAATCAGCCCCAGCATTTT.

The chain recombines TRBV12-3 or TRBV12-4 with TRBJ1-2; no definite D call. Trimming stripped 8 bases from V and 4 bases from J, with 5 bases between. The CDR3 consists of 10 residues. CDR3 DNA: TGTGCCAGCGGGCTCTATGGCTACACCTTC. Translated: CASGLYGYTF.

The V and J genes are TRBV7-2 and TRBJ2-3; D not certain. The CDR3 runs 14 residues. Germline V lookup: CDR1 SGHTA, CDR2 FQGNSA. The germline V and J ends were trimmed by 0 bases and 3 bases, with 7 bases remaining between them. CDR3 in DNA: TGTGCCAGCAGCTTAGCGTTCGAGACAGATACGCAGTATTTT. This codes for CASSLAFETDTQYF.

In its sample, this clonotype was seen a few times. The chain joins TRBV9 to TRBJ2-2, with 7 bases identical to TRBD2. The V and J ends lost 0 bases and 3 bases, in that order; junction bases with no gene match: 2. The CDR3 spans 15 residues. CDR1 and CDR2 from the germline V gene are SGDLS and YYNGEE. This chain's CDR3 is CASSVAAGYTGELFF. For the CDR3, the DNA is TGTGCCAGCAGCGTAGCAGCGGGGTACACCGGGGAGCTGTTTTTT. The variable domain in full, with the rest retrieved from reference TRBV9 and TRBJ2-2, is DSGVTQTPKHLITATGQRVTLRCSPRSGDLSVYWYQQSLDQGLQFLIQYYNGEERAKGNILERFSAQQFPDLHSELNLSSLELGDSALYFCASSVAAGYTGELFFGEGSRLTVL.

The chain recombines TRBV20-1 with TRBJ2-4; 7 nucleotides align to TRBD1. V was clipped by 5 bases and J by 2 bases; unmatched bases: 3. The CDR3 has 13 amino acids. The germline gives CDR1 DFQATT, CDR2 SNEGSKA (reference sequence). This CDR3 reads CSASTGSKNIQYF. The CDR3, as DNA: TGCAGTGCTTCGACAGGGTCCAAAAACATTCAGTACTTC.

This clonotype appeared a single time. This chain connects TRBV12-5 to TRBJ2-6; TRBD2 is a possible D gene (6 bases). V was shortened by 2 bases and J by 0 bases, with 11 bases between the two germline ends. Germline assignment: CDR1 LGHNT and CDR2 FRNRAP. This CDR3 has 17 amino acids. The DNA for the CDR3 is TGTGCTAGTGGTTTGAACCAGGGAGGCTCTGGGGCCAACGTCCTGACTTTC. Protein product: CASGLNQGGSGANVLTF.

This CDR3 is CASSFIAVMGYNEQFF. The CDR3 nucleotides are TGCGCCAGCAGCTTTATCGCGGTCATGGGCTACAATGAGCAGTTCTTC. The chain combines TRBV5-1 with TRBJ2-1; D unresolved. The V end was cut by 2 bases, the J end by 3 bases, with 15 bases between. Germline V gene data show CDR1 as SGHRS and CDR2 as YFSETQ. CDR3 length equals 16 residues.

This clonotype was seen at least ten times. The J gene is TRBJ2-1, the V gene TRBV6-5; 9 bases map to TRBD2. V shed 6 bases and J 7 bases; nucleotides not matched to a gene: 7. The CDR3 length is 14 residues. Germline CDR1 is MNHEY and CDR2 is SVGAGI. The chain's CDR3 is CASRLAGAGNEQFF. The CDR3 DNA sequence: TGTGCCAGCAGATTAGCGGGGGCGGGGAATGAGCAGTTCTTC.

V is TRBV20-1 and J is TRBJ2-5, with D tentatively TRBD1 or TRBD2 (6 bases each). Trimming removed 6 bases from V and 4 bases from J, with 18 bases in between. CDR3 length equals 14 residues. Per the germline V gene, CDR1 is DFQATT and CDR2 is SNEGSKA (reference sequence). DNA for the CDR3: TGCAGTGCGAGAACAGGGAGGCTGGGAGAGACCCAGTACTTC. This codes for CSARTGRLGETQYF.

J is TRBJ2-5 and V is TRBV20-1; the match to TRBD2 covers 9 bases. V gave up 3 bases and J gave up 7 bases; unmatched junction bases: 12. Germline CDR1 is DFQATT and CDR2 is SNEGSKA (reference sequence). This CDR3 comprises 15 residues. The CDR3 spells CSASLTSGLSTTQYF. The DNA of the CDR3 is TGCAGTGCTAGTCTGACTAGCGGACTTTCTACGACCCAGTACTTC.

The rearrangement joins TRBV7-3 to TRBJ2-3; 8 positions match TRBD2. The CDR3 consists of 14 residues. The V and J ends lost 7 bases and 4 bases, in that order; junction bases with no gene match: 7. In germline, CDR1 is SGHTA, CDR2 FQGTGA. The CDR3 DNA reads TGTGCCAGCACCCTGGGCGGGGGGCCAGATACGCAGTATTTT. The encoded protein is CASTLGGGPDTQYF.

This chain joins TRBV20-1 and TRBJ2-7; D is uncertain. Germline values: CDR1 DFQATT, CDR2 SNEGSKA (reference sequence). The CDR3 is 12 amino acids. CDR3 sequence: CTIVAESNEQYF. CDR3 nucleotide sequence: TGCACCATTGTGGCAGAATCCAACGAGCAGTACTTC.

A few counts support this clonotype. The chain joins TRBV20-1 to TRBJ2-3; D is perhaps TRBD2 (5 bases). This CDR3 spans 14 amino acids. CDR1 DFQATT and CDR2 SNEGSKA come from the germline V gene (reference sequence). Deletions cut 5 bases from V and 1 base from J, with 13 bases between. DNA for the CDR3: TGCAGTGCTCCTAGCCCCAGCGGCACAGATACGCAGTATTTT. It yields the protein CSAPSPSGTDTQYF.

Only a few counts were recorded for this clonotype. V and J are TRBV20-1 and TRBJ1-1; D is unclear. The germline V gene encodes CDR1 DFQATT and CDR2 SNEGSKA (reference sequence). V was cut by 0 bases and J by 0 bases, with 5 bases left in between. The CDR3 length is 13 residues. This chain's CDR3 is CSAREHMNTEAFF. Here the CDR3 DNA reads TGCAGTGCTAGAGAACATATGAACACTGAAGCTTTCTTT.

In DNA, the CDR3 is TGCAGCGTTGACAGCGGGGGGACAACGAAGACCCAGTACTTC. This codes for CSVDSGGTTKTQYF. The rearrangement joins TRBV29-1 to TRBJ2-5, with 9 nucleotides matching TRBD2. Germline CDR1 and CDR2: SQVTM and ANQGSEA. V shed 3 bases and J 6 bases; nucleotides not matched to a gene: 8. CDR3 length equals 14 residues.

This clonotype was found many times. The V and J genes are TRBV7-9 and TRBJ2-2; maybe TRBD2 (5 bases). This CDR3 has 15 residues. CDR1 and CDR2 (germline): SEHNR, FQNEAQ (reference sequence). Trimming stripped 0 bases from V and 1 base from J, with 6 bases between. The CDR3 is CASSLASENTGELFF. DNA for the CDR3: TGTGCCAGCAGCTTAGCTAGCGAGAACACCGGGGAGCTGTTTTTT.